Below, 14 T cell receptor beta chains from the same sample are listed, as sequenced in a study of blood T cell repertoires in COVID-19. The method was immunoSEQ multiplex PCR; TCRdb's version includes in-frame clones alone and lacks a portion of them. Of more than 85,000 clones detected, nearly 90% appear once; the ten largest clones hold approximately 4.5%. The sample was peripheral blood. These receptor sequences come from a man between 65 and 85 years old with acute or convalescent COVID-19.

This clone was detected only a few times. The chain carries TRBV11-2 and TRBJ1-6; D is unresolved. Looked up from germline, CDR1 is SGHAT and CDR2 is FQNNGV. Trimming took 3 bases from V and 6 from J, leaving 12 bases between them. This CDR3 spans 15 amino acids. The CDR3 coding sequence is TGTGCCAGCAGCTTGAGCGGGTCTAGTAATTCACCCCTCCACTTT. This sequence encodes CASSLSGSSNSPLHF.

The J gene is TRBJ1-2, the V gene TRBV3-1 (or the pseudogene TRBV3-2); D possibly corresponds to TRBD1 (6 bases). Deletions cut 6 bases from V and 7 bases from J, with 15 bases between. CDR3 length: 13 amino acids. The germline V gene has CDR1 LGHDT and CDR2 YNNKEL (reference sequence). This chain's CDR3 is CASRATGFSGYTF. In DNA, the CDR3 is TGTGCCAGCAGAGCCACAGGGTTTAGTGGCTACACCTTC.

The CDR3: CASSPLQQTGSSNQPQHF. In nucleotides, the CDR3 is TGTGCCAGCAGCCCCCTTCAACAAACGGGAAGCAGCAATCAGCCCCAGCATTTT. The chain couples TRBV7-6 to TRBJ1-5; no definite D call. The CDR3 runs to 18 residues. CDR1 is SGHVS and CDR2 is FNYEAQ in the germline V gene. The V and J ends lost 5 bases and 1 base respectively, with 21 bases between them. The entire variable domain, with the rest obtained from reference TRBV7-6 and TRBJ1-5, is as follows: GAGVSQSPRYKVTKRGQDVALRCDPISGHVSLYWYRQALGQGPEFLTYFNYEAQQDKSGLPNDRFSAERPEGSISTLTIQRTEQRDSAMYRCASSPLQQTGSSNQPQHFGDGTRLSIL.

The chain recombines TRBV6-4 with TRBJ2-2; tentatively, D is TRBD2 (6 bases). Germline CDR1 is MRHNA and CDR2 is SNTAGT. CDR3 length equals 16 residues. V lost 2 bases and J lost 5, with 15 bases in between. The CDR3: CASSDKGGDGTGELFF. Here the CDR3 DNA reads TGTGCCAGCAGTGACAAAGGCGGGGACGGGACCGGGGAGCTGTTTTTT.

This chain uses TRBV18 with TRBJ2-3; the D gene is possibly TRBD1 (6 bases). The germline V gene has CDR1 KGHSH and CDR2 LQKENI. Trimming shortened V by 5 bases and J by 0 bases, and 15 bases separated the two germline ends. CDR3 size: 16 residues. CDR3 DNA: TGTGCCAGCTCAGGAGCCGGGACACTAAGCACAGATACGCAGTATTTT. The encoded protein is CASSGAGTLSTDTQYF. The variable domain in full, with the rest retrieved from reference TRBV18 and TRBJ2-3, is NAGVMQNPRHLVRRRGQEARLRCSPMKGHSHVYWYRQLPEEGLKFMVYLQKENIIDESGMPKERFSAEFPKEGPSILRIQQVVRGDSAAYFCASSGAGTLSTDTQYFGPGTRLTVL.

The V and J genes are TRBV30 and TRBJ1-1; the D gene is possibly TRBD1 (5 bases). This CDR3 spans 15 amino acids. V shed 2 bases and J shed 6 bases, with 19 bases lying between them. Per the germline V gene, CDR1 is GTSNPN and CDR2 is SVGIG (reference sequence). CDR3: CAWSTAGPFFPEAFF. As DNA, the CDR3 is TGTGCCTGGAGTACCGCGGGACCGTTCTTTCCTGAAGCTTTCTTT.

The rearrangement uses TRBV24-1 and TRBJ1-1; TRBD1 is a possible D gene (6 bases). V was pared by 3 bases and J by 5 bases, with 12 bases between. From germline, CDR1 is KGHDR and CDR2 SFDVKD. This CDR3 comprises 14 residues. The CDR3 coding sequence is TGTGCCACCAGTGATCGCATCCAGGGGACTGAAGCTTTCTTT. Translation gives CATSDRIQGTEAFF.

This chain joins TRBV4-2 and TRBJ2-1; D remains ambiguous. This CDR3 has 13 residues. The germline V and J ends were trimmed by 4 bases and 7 bases, with 11 bases remaining between them. Germline V gene sequence: CDR1 LGHNA, CDR2 YNFKEQ. Here the CDR3 reads CASSLPDLNEQFF. In DNA, the CDR3 is TGTGCCAGCAGCCTTCCCGACTTAAATGAGCAGTTCTTC.

This clone was detected only once. CDR3: CASSLGQGGYEQYF. The CDR3 DNA reads as TGTGCCAGCAGTCTCGGACAGGGTGGTTACGAGCAGTACTTC. The chain employs TRBV27 and TRBJ2-7; 8 bases align to TRBD1. Germline V gene lookup returns CDR1 MNHEY and CDR2 SMNVEV (reference sequence). The CDR3 totals 14 residues. V dropped 5 bases and J dropped 4; count of bases not matched to a gene: 7.

The table lists this clone with a count of one. The gene calls are TRBV19 and TRBJ2-2; tentative D call: TRBD1 (6 bases). Per the germline V gene, CDR1 is LNHDA and CDR2 is SQIVND (reference sequence). CDR3 length: 13 residues. Trimming shortened V by 8 bases and J by 7 bases, and 14 bases separated the two germline ends. CDR3 sequence reads: CASQPQGYGELFF. The CDR3 DNA reads TGTGCCAGTCAACCACAGGGTTACGGGGAGCTGTTTTTT.

This sequence joins TRBV7-2 and TRBJ2-5, with 7 bases lining up with TRBD1. CDR3 length equals 16 residues. Germline values: CDR1 SGHTA, CDR2 FQGNSA. J gave up 1 base and V 4 bases, and 9 bases lay outside the gene matches. CDR3 in amino acids: CASSSRRGGSQETQYF. The CDR3 DNA reads as TGTGCCAGCAGCTCCAGGCGAGGGGGCTCCCAAGAGACCCAGTACTTC.

CDR3 sequence reads: CASSQTSGGARTYNEQFF. The DNA for the CDR3 is TGTGCCAGCAGCCAGACTAGCGGGGGGGCCAGGACCTACAATGAGCAGTTCTTC. This sequence joins TRBV14 and TRBJ2-1, with 14 nucleotides matching TRBD2. Looked up from germline, CDR1 is SGHDN and CDR2 is FVKESK. The CDR3 has 18 residues. V gave up 3 bases and J gave up 2 bases; unmatched junction bases: 6.

The chain is built from TRBV27 and TRBJ2-3; 11 bases line up with TRBD2. Losses at the gene ends were 2 bases for V and 2 bases for J; bases not matched to a gene: 3. This CDR3 comprises 16 residues. The V gene's germline CDR1 is MNHEY and CDR2 SMNVEV (reference sequence). The CDR3 DNA follows: TGTGCCAGCAGTTTAGGTAGCGGGGGGGACACAGATACGCAGTATTTT. This gives the protein CASSLGSGGDTDTQYF.

The V gene is TRBV5-4, the J gene TRBJ2-2; 7 bases align to TRBD2. This CDR3 region has 15 residues. Per the germline V gene, CDR1 is SGHNT and CDR2 is YYREEE (reference sequence). Trimming cost V 4 bases and J 1 base; bases outside gene matches: 4. The CDR3 spells CASSPGTMNTGELFF. The CDR3 DNA reads TGTGCCAGCAGCCCCGGGACTATGAACACCGGGGAGCTGTTTTTT.